This T cell receptor beta chain was captured by sequencing in a study of human T cells and chemical hapten exposure. Ten or more counts support this clonotype. Time point meaning: healthy volunteer bleed at 2 weeks. The authors extracted total RNA from unfractionated whole blood. Via MiXCR, TCRdb re-called the RACE reads, giving one row per CDR3 protein. The sample comprises roughly 46,000 distinct CDR3 sequences, 4.4% of which are singletons, and 5.8% rests with the top ten. Sequences were obtained from whole blood. The TCR was taken from a human donor in good health. Some clones in this sample may be carry-over from other donors' samples.

CDR3 sequence (DNA): TGTGCCAGCAGTTTATTCGGGGCCGTTGATTATAATTCACCCCTCCACTTT. Amino acid sequence: CASSLFGAVDYNSPLHF. The genes are TRBV28 and TRBJ1-6; perhaps TRBD1 as D (5 bases). The V and J ends lost 1 base and 4 bases respectively, with 14 bases between them. CDR1 MDHEN and CDR2 SYDVKM come from the germline V gene. There are 17 residues in the CDR3. The variable domain in full, with the rest retrieved from reference TRBV28 and TRBJ1-6, is DVKVTQSSRYLVKRTGEKVFLECVQDMDHENMFWYRQDPGLGLRLIYFSYDVKMKEKGDIPEGYSVSREKKERFSLILESASTNQTSMYLCASSLFGAVDYNSPLHFGNGTRLTVT.